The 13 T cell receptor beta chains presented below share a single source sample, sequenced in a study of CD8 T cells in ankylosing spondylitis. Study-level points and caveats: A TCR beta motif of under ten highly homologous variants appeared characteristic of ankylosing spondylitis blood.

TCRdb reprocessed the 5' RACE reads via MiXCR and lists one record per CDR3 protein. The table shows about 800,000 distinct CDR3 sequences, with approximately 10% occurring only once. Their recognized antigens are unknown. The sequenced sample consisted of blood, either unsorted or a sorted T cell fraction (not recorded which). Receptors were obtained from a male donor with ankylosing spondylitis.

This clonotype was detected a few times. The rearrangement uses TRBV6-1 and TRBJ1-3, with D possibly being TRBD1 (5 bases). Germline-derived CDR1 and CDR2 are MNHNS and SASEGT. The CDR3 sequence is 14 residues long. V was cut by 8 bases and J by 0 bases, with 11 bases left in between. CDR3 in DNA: TGTGCCAGCGGGCAGGGTTACTCTGGAAACACCATATATTTT. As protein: CASGQGYSGNTIYF.

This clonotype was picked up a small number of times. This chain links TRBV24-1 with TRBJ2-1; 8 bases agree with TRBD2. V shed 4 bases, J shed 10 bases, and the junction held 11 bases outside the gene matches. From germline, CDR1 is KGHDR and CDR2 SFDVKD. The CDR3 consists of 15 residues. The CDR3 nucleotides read TGTGCCACCAGTGAAGCAAGCGGGAGATCAGGGGAGCAGTTCTTC. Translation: CATSEASGRSGEQFF.

The CDR3 region has the DNA TGTGCCAGCAGTTTCCACCGGGCGGTCAGATTTGAGCAGTACTTC. Its translation: CASSFHRAVRFEQYF. The chain has TRBV5-6 and TRBJ2-7; D is unclear. The CDR3 is 15 amino acids. The germline V gene has CDR1 SGHDT and CDR2 YYEEEE. V lost 5 bases to trimming and J lost 7 bases, with 22 bases between them.

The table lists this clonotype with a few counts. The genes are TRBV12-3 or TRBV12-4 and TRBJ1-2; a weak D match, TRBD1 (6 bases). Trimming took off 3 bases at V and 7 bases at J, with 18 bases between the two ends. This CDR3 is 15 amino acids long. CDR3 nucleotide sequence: TGTGCCAGCAGTTTGGGGGGACAAGGGATAGGTGGCTACACCTTC. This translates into CASSLGGQGIGGYTF.

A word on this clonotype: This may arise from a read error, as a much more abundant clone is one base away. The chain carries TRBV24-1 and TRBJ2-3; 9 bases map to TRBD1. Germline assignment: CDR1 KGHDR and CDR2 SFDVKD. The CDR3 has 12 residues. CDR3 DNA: TGTGCCACCAGTGATCAGGACAGGGGATTGCATTTT. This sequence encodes CATSDQDRGLHF.

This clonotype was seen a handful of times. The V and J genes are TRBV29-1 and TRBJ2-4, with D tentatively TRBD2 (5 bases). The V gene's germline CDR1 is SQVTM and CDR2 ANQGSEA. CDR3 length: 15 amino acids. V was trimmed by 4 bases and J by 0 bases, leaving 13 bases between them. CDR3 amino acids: CSVGSSRLAKNIQYF. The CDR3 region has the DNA TGCAGCGTTGGGTCTAGCCGATTAGCCAAAAACATTCAGTACTTC.

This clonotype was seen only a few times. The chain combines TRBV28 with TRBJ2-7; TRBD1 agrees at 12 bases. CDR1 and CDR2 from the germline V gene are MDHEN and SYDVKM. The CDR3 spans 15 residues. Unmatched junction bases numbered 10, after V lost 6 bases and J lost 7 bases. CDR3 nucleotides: TGTGCCAGCAGATTAATGGGACAGGGGGCAGGGGAGCAGTACTTC. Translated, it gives CASRLMGQGAGEQYF.

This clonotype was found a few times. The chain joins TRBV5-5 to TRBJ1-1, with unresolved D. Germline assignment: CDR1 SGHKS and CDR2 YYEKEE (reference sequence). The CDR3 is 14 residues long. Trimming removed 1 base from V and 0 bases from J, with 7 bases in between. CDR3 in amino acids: CASSLTFMNTEAFF. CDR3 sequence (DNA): TGTGCCAGCAGCTTGACCTTCATGAACACTGAAGCTTTCTTT.

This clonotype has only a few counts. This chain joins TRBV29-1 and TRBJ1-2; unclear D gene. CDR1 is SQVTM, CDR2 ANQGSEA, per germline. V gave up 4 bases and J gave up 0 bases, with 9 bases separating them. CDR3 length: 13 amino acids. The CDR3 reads CSVGHPANYGYTF. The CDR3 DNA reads TGCAGCGTTGGACACCCAGCTAACTATGGCTACACCTTC. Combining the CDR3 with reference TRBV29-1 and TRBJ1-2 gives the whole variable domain SAVISQKPSRDICQRGTSLTIQCQVDSQVTMMFWYRQQPGQSLTLIATANQGSEATYESGFVIDKFPISRPNLTFSTLTVSNMSPEDSSIYLCSVGHPANYGYTFGSGTRLTVV.

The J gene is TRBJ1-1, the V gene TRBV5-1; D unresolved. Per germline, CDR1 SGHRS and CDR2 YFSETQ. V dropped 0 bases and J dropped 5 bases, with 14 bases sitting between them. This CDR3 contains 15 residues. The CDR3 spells CASSLDAGSETEAFF. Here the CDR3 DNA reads TGCGCCAGCAGCTTGGATGCAGGCTCGGAAACTGAAGCTTTCTTT.

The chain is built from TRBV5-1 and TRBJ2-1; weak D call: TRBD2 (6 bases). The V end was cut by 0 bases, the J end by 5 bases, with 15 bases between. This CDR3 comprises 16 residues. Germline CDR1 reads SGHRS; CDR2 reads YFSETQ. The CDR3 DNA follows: TGCGCCAGCAGCTTGGGTTGGGGGGAGAAAAACAATGAGCAGTTCTTC. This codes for CASSLGWGEKNNEQFF.

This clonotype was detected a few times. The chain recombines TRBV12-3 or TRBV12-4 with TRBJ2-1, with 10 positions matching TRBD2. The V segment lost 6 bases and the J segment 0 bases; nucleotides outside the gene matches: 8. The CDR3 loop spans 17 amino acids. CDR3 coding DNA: TGTGCCAGCAGATACGGACTAGCGGATAGCTCCTACAATGAGCAGTTCTTC. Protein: CASRYGLADSSYNEQFF.

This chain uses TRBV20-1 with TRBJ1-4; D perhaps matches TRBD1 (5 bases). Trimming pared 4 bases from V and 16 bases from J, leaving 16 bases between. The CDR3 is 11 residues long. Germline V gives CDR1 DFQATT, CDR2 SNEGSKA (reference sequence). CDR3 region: CSANGAGTQFF. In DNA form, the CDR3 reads TGCAGTGCTAATGGGGCCGGGACTCAGTTTTTT.